This TCR beta chain was captured in a study of T cells in localized non-small cell lung cancer. Sequencing used immunoSEQ multiplex PCR; TCRdb keeps in-frame clones, though not all of them. There are 75,000 to 80,000 clones in the sample; 88% occur only once, and roughly 20% lies in the top ten. The V gene lost 2 bases and the J gene lost 0 bases, with 9 bases spanning the gap. Germline V gives CDR1 GTSNPN, CDR2 SVGIG (reference sequence). The CDR3 spans 14 residues. Sequenced here: peripheral blood, sampled before any cancer treatment. The TCR sequence derives from a woman aged 40 to 75 with stage I squamous cell lung carcinoma. The chain employs TRBV30 and TRBJ2-3; tentative D call: TRBD2 (6 bases). The CDR3 here is CAWSPGTSTDTQYF. As DNA, the CDR3 is TGTGCCTGGAGTCCCGGGACTAGCACAGATACGCAGTATTTT.